This record concerns one TCR beta chain sequence. This entry comes from a study of CD4 and CD8 cells across lung adenocarcinoma regions. CDR1 is SGHRS and CDR2 is YFSETQ in the germline V gene. V lost 4 bases and J lost 3; bases outside the gene matches: 6. The CDR3 is 14 amino acids. One entry per CDR3 protein results from TCRdb running MiXCR on the PCR reads. The sample has 20,000 to 25,000 distinct CDR3 sequences, about 54% seen once. The chain joins TRBV5-1 to TRBJ1-2; 7 bases fit TRBD1. The origin of this receptor is a female donor with lung adenocarcinoma. The CD4 and CD8 labels of this study may be unreliable. The specimen sequenced was CD8+ T cells from the center of a lung tumor. CDR3 bases: TGCGCCAGCAGCCCGACAGGGATTGACTATGGCTACACCTTC. Its protein is CASSPTGIDYGYTF.